The 10 T cell receptor beta chains in this list originate from one sample, sequenced in a study of blood T cell repertoires in COVID-19. Sequenced by immunoSEQ multiplex PCR; TCRdb stores in-frame clones only, minus some. The sample has approximately 80,000 clones, 88% seen once. Sequenced input: peripheral blood. These receptors came from a human donor in a cohort sampled during active COVID-19.

The DNA of the CDR3 is TGTGCCAGCACCCGTAGGGGGGGCGGCACAGATACGCAGTATTTT. Translating gives CASTRRGGGTDTQYF. This chain uses TRBV9 with TRBJ2-3, with D possibly being TRBD2 (7 bases). Trimming took off 6 bases at V and 1 base at J, with 15 bases between the two ends. The V gene's germline CDR1 is SGDLS and CDR2 YYNGEE. CDR3 length equals 15 residues.

J is TRBJ2-3 and V is TRBV3-1 (or the pseudogene TRBV3-2); the D gene is possibly TRBD1 (6 bases). Between the trimmed V and J ends, which lost 4 bases and 0 bases, there was a span of 26 bases. The germline V gene has CDR1 LGHDT and CDR2 YNNKEL (reference sequence). The CDR3 runs to 20 residues. The CDR3 loop is CASSPLYARGTRKSTDTQYF. The CDR3 DNA follows: TGTGCCAGCAGCCCCCTATACGCGAGGGGGACCCGAAAAAGCACAGATACGCAGTATTTT.

The chain employs TRBV6-5 and TRBJ2-7; 8 bases agree with TRBD1. The trim removed 1 base at V and 3 bases at J, leaving 2 bases unmatched. CDR1 is MNHEY, CDR2 SVGAGI, per germline. The CDR3 loop spans 14 amino acids. The CDR3 reads CASSYFGQGYEQYF. The CDR3, as DNA: TGTGCCAGCAGTTACTTCGGACAGGGCTACGAGCAGTACTTC.

This clone came up once. The germline gene is not matched at one end of the junction; a read error may be the cause. The J gene is TRBJ2-3, the V gene TRBV7-7; D might be TRBD2 (6 bases). The CDR3 is 17 residues long. CDR1 is SSHAT, CDR2 FNYEAQ, per germline (reference sequence). The CDR3 loop reads CASSLVGREPGTDTQYF. The CDR3 coding sequence is TGTGCTAGCAGCTTAGTGGGACGGGAGCCGGGCACAGATACGCAGTATTTT.

The rearrangement uses TRBV19 and TRBJ2-3; 10 bases line up with TRBD1. V lost 4 bases and J lost 0; bases outside the gene matches: 4. CDR1 is LNHDA, CDR2 SQIVND, per germline (reference sequence). CDR3 length: 16 residues. In DNA, the CDR3 is TGTGCCAGTAGTACGGACAGGGGGGATAGCACAGATACGCAGTATTTT. It encodes CASSTDRGDSTDTQYF.

The V gene is TRBV5-1, the J gene TRBJ2-3, with a weak D call TRBD1 (6 bases). The V end lost 4 bases, the J end lost 14 bases, and 23 bases lay between the germline ends. The length of the CDR3 is 14 residues. The germline CDR1 and CDR2 sequences are SGHRS and YFSETQ. The CDR3 reads CASSPHPRGSEPYF. The CDR3 nucleotides are TGCGCCAGCAGCCCGCACCCCAGGGGATCCGAACCGTATTTT.

This sequence joins TRBV6-5 and TRBJ2-1; 8 bases are a match to TRBD1. Germline-derived CDR1 and CDR2 are MNHEY and SVGAGI. V shed 2 bases and J 3 bases; nucleotides not matched to a gene: 6. The CDR3 runs to 16 residues. CDR3 protein: CASSYLTGVGYNEQFF. The DNA of the CDR3 is TGTGCCAGCAGTTACCTGACAGGGGTAGGCTACAATGAGCAGTTCTTC.

The chain combines TRBV12-3 or TRBV12-4 with TRBJ1-2, with TRBD1 as a possible D gene (6 bases). Trimming removed 5 bases from V and 4 bases from J, with 11 bases in between. The CDR3 spans 13 residues. CDR3 sequence: CASSAAGVYGYTF. The CDR3 DNA reads as TGTGCCAGCAGTGCCGCAGGGGTCTATGGCTACACCTTC.

The CDR3 loop reads CASSSGQGLNEQYF. In DNA, the CDR3 is TGTGCCAGCAGCTCGGGACAGGGGCTCAACGAGCAGTACTTC. The V and J genes are TRBV7-2 and TRBJ2-7; 10 bases are a match to TRBD1. Looked up from germline, CDR1 is SGHTA and CDR2 is FQGNSA. Germline trimming cut 4 bases from V and 5 bases from J; bases unmatched to any gene: 5. The CDR3 has 14 amino acids.

The V and J genes are TRBV19 and TRBJ2-7, with a possible D match to TRBD2 (6 bases). Germline CDR1 LNHDA, CDR2 SQIVND (reference sequence). This CDR3 has 15 residues. V was clipped by 3 bases and J by 4 bases, with 16 bases between them. The CDR3 here is CASSMGSRGGYEQYF. CDR3 in DNA: TGTGCCAGTAGTATGGGTAGTCGGGGAGGATACGAGCAGTACTTC.